Listed here are 25 T cell receptor beta chains from one sample, sequenced in a study of Ad26.COV2.S vaccination and SARS-CoV-2 variants. Measured with immunoSEQ multiplex PCR; TCRdb has only the in-frame clones, and not every one. Here the sample spans roughly 350,000 clones, approximately 90% being singletons. Treatment in this sample: around 19 received Ad26.COV2.S at low or high dose, single or two shots; 5 received placebo; per-sample allocation not given. Each sample was drawn 63 days after the first injection (of vaccine or placebo). The source material was peripheral blood, sampled in a trial of Ad26.COV2.S vaccine versus placebo. All receptors derive from a person aged 18-60 years who received the Ad26.COV2.S COVID-19 vaccine or a placebo.

J is TRBJ2-1 and V is TRBV7-2; 8 nucleotides agree with TRBD2. Looked up from germline, CDR1 is SGHTA and CDR2 is FQGNSA. V shed 5 bases, J shed 6 bases, and the junction held 6 bases outside the gene matches. The CDR3 length is 14 residues. CDR3 loop: CASSPSTSANEQFF. In DNA, the CDR3 is TGTGCCAGCAGCCCATCGACTAGCGCCAATGAGCAGTTCTTC.

V is TRBV28 and J is TRBJ2-5, with TRBD2 matching 12 bases. Germline loops: CDR1 MDHEN, CDR2 SYDVKM. The CDR3 is 15 residues long. Trimming at V came to 4 bases and at J to 2 bases, leaving 2 bases not matched to a gene. CDR3 bases: TGTGCCAGCAGTTGGACTAGCGGGGTACAAGAGACCCAGTACTTC. This codes for CASSWTSGVQETQYF.

The V gene is TRBV4-1, the J gene TRBJ2-7; TRBD1 might be the D (6 bases). The CDR3 length is 14 residues. Trimming stripped 0 bases from V and 2 bases from J, with 8 bases between. Germline loops: CDR1 MGHRA, CDR2 YSYEKL. The CDR3: CASSQDRGTYEQYF. The CDR3 DNA is TGCGCCAGCAGCCAAGACAGGGGAACCTACGAGCAGTACTTC.

The chain links TRBV19 to TRBJ2-2; weak D call: TRBD2 (7 bases). Germline V gives CDR1 LNHDA, CDR2 SQIVND (reference sequence). Trimming took 7 bases from V and 3 from J, leaving 18 bases between them. CDR3 size: 16 residues. CDR3 in DNA: TGTGCCAGTACCGGAGCGGGGAGGGGGGACACCGGGGAGCTGTTTTTT. Amino acid sequence: CASTGAGRGDTGELFF.

The chain uses TRBV27 and TRBJ1-6; D not resolved. V lost 2 bases and J 9 bases, leaving 8 bases between the germline ends. The CDR3 sequence is 13 residues long. From germline, CDR1 is MNHEY and CDR2 SMNVEV (reference sequence). CDR3: CASSLRFLSPLHF. The CDR3 DNA reads as TGTGCCAGCAGTTTAAGATTTCTTTCACCCCTCCACTTT.

The chain has TRBV5-6 and TRBJ1-4; TRBD1 aligns across 9 bases. This CDR3 has 16 residues. V lost 2 bases, J lost 8 bases, and 10 bases stayed unmatched. CDR1 is SGHDT and CDR2 is YYEEEE in the germline V gene. DNA for the CDR3: TGTGCCAGCAGCTTAGGGGACAGGGTGAGAGGGGAAAAACTGTTTTTT. This sequence encodes CASSLGDRVRGEKLFF.

This clone was detected a few times. This chain connects TRBV19 to TRBJ2-3, with D perhaps TRBD2 (7 bases). CDR1 is LNHDA, CDR2 SQIVND, per germline (reference sequence). The CDR3 extends over 15 amino acids. V lost 3 bases, J lost 5 bases, and 15 bases lay in between. CDR3 loop: CASSITRGQVDTQYF. DNA for the CDR3: TGTGCCAGTAGTATCACGCGGGGGCAGGTAGATACGCAGTATTTT.

As DNA, the CDR3 is TGTGCCAGCAGTTTCGGGCAAGACTATGGCTACACCTTC. It specifies CASSFGQDYGYTF. This sequence joins TRBV6-6 and TRBJ1-2; D gene ambiguous. Between the trimmed V and J ends, which lost 4 bases and 3 bases, there was a span of 9 bases. CDR3 length equals 13 residues. Germline lookup yields CDR1 MNHNY and CDR2 SVGAGI (reference sequence).

The V call is TRBV5-6, the J call TRBJ2-1; D is possibly TRBD1 or TRBD2 (6 bases each). This CDR3 has 18 residues. V lost 4 bases, J lost 2 bases, and 22 bases lay in between. Germline assignment: CDR1 SGHDT and CDR2 YYEEEE. CDR3: CASSTSRAPGEAYNEQFF. CDR3 DNA sequence: TGTGCCAGCAGCACCTCCCGGGCCCCAGGGGAGGCCTACAATGAGCAGTTCTTC.

The V call is TRBV29-1, the J call TRBJ2-4, with D unclear. V was pared by 4 bases and J by 0 bases, with 4 bases between. The CDR3 extends over 12 amino acids. CDR1 is SQVTM and CDR2 is ANQGSEA in the germline V gene. The DNA for the CDR3 is TGCAGCGTTGGGGTAGCCAAAAACATTCAGTACTTC. This translates into CSVGVAKNIQYF.

The chain carries TRBV3-1 (or the pseudogene TRBV3-2) and TRBJ1-6; a possible D gene is TRBD1 (6 bases). The CDR3 loop spans 13 amino acids. V lost 8 bases and J lost 10, with 15 bases in between. Germline V lookup: CDR1 LGHDT, CDR2 YNNKEL (reference sequence). The CDR3 sequence is CASPRDNRSPLHF. CDR3 bases: TGTGCCAGCCCCCGGGACAATCGGTCACCCCTCCACTTT.

The rearrangement uses TRBV5-8 and TRBJ1-3; TRBD1 matches at 9 bases. V shed 2 bases, J shed 0 bases, and the junction held 9 bases outside the gene matches. The CDR3 loop spans 18 amino acids. The germline V gene encodes CDR1 SGHTS and CDR2 YDEGEE. The CDR3 DNA reads as TGTGCCAGCAGCTTACAGGGGGCGTCTTTTCTCTCTGGAAACACCATATATTTT. The encoded protein is CASSLQGASFLSGNTIYF.

This chain links TRBV6-1 with TRBJ2-3; 10 bases match TRBD2. The J segment lost 4 bases and the V segment lost 2 bases, leaving 15 bases of the junction unmatched. This CDR3 is 19 amino acids long. Germline V gene lookup returns CDR1 MNHNS and CDR2 SASEGT. Here the CDR3 reads CASSEKGPVGLAGADTQYF. The CDR3 DNA follows: TGTGCCAGCAGTGAAAAGGGACCGGTAGGTCTAGCGGGGGCAGATACGCAGTATTTT.

J is TRBJ1-4 and V is TRBV5-6; possible D gene TRBD1, 5 bases. Germline loops: CDR1 SGHDT, CDR2 YYEEEE. The CDR3 length is 15 residues. The V end lost 6 bases, the J end lost 8 bases, and 20 bases lay between the germline ends. The CDR3: CASTPRGGSGEKLFF. As DNA, the CDR3 is TGTGCCAGCACCCCCCGTGGGGGGTCGGGGGAAAAACTGTTTTTT. The whole variable domain, remainder taken from reference TRBV5-6 and TRBJ1-4, is DAGVTQSPTHLIKTRGQQVTLRCSPKSGHDTVSWYQQALGQGPQFIFQYYEEEERQRGNFPDRFSGHQFPNYSSELNVNALLLGDSALYLCASTPRGGSGEKLFFGSGTQLSVL.

The chain is built from TRBV9 and TRBJ1-1; the D is unclear. The CDR3 contains 15 residues. V was cut by 0 bases and J by 0 bases, with 9 bases left in between. Germline V lookup: CDR1 SGDLS, CDR2 YYNGEE. The CDR3 nucleotides are TGTGCCAGCAGCGTAGGAGTGAGCCTGAACACTGAAGCTTTCTTT. Its translation: CASSVGVSLNTEAFF.

The V and J genes are TRBV7-8 and TRBJ2-7; 9 nucleotides align to TRBD1. V was clipped by 5 bases and J by 2 bases; unmatched bases: 7. This CDR3 comprises 15 residues. The germline V gene encodes CDR1 SGHVS and CDR2 FQNEAQ. As DNA, the CDR3 is TGTGCCAGCAGCCGGGGACAGGGTGTAGCCTACGAGCAGTACTTC. This encodes CASSRGQGVAYEQYF.

CDR3 in amino acids: CSVIAGLSYEQYF. In nucleotides, the CDR3 is TGCAGCGTTATAGCGGGGCTCTCCTACGAGCAGTACTTC. The chain joins TRBV29-1 to TRBJ2-7, with 8 bases that match TRBD2. Per the germline V gene, CDR1 is SQVTM and CDR2 is ANQGSEA. CDR3 size: 13 residues. V was clipped by 5 bases and J by 0 bases; unmatched bases: 3.

The chain couples TRBV5-1 to TRBJ1-2, with TRBD1 matching 12 bases. The ends lost 3 bases at V and 8 bases at J; junction bases unmatched: 8. The CDR3 is made up of 15 amino acids. Per the germline V gene, CDR1 is SGHRS and CDR2 is YFSETQ. CDR3 DNA sequence: TGCGCCAGCAGCTCGGAGGGACAGGGGGCGCGGGGCTACACCTTC. Translated: CASSSEGQGARGYTF. Full variable domain (outside the CDR3, taken from reference TRBV5-1 and TRBJ1-2): KAGVTQTPRYLIKTRGQQVTLSCSPISGHRSVSWYQQTPGQGLQFLFEYFSETQRNKGNFPGRFSGRQFSNSRSEMNVSTLELGDSALYLCASSSEGQGARGYTFGSGTRLTVV.

This chain joins TRBV28 and TRBJ2-7, with 9 bases identical to TRBD1. Germline values: CDR1 MDHEN, CDR2 SYDVKM. The J segment lost 0 bases and the V segment lost 5 bases, leaving 5 bases of the junction unmatched. This CDR3 spans 15 amino acids. CDR3: CASSTGQGTSYEQYF. CDR3 DNA sequence: TGTGCCAGCAGTACGGGACAGGGCACCTCCTACGAGCAGTACTTC.

Only one count was recorded for this clone. The V gene is TRBV5-1, the J gene TRBJ1-1; D gene ambiguous. The CDR3 sequence is 13 residues long. V dropped 0 bases and J dropped 4 bases, with 7 bases sitting between them. In germline, CDR1 is SGHRS, CDR2 YFSETQ. CDR3 coding DNA: TGCGCCAGCAGCTTGGCCCAGAGCACTGAAGCTTTCTTT. It yields the protein CASSLAQSTEAFF.

This clone is a singleton in its sample. The chain carries TRBV2 and TRBJ1-2; possibly TRBD1 for D (5 bases). Trimming pared 6 bases from V and 1 base from J, leaving 12 bases between. The CDR3 consists of 14 residues. Looked up from germline, CDR1 is SNHLY and CDR2 is FYNNEI. DNA for the CDR3: TGTGCCAGCAGGCCGGGACGACGTAACTATGGCTACACCTTC. Its translation: CASRPGRRNYGYTF.

This clone appeared a single time. The V and J genes are TRBV2 and TRBJ2-7, with D uncertain. This CDR3 is built from 13 residues. V lost 6 bases and J 4 bases, leaving 13 bases between the germline ends. From germline, CDR1 is SNHLY and CDR2 FYNNEI. For the CDR3, the DNA is TGTGCCAGCAGACATTCGCCAGGATACGAGCAGTACTTC. This encodes CASRHSPGYEQYF.

This clone was recorded at least ten times. The same CDR3 arises from other DNA sequences in this sample as well. The rearrangement joins TRBV27 to TRBJ1-6; D unclear. The germline V gene has CDR1 MNHEY and CDR2 SMNVEV (reference sequence). This CDR3 spans 14 amino acids. Trimming cost V 7 bases and J 0 bases, with 7 bases left between them. CDR3 in DNA: TGTGCCAGCAAAGGTAGCTCCTATAATTCACCCCTCCACTTT. It translates to CASKGSSYNSPLHF.

CDR3 nucleotides: TGTGCCAGCAGCCCAGAGGTTCACGACAATGAGCAGTTCTTC. Its translation is CASSPEVHDNEQFF. The chain links TRBV7-8 to TRBJ2-1; D is ambiguous. The CDR3 spans 14 residues. Between the trimmed V and J ends, which lost 5 bases and 5 bases, there was a span of 13 bases. Germline lookup yields CDR1 SGHVS and CDR2 FQNEAQ.

V gene TRBV9 combines with J gene TRBJ1-3; D gene ambiguous. This CDR3 is 15 amino acids long. Germline-derived CDR1 and CDR2 are SGDLS and YYNGEE. The V gene lost 5 bases and the J gene lost 0 bases, with 12 bases spanning the gap. Written as DNA, the CDR3 is TGTGCCAGCAGTGTGGACGTCCGCTCTGGAAACACCATATATTTT. Encoded protein: CASSVDVRSGNTIYF.